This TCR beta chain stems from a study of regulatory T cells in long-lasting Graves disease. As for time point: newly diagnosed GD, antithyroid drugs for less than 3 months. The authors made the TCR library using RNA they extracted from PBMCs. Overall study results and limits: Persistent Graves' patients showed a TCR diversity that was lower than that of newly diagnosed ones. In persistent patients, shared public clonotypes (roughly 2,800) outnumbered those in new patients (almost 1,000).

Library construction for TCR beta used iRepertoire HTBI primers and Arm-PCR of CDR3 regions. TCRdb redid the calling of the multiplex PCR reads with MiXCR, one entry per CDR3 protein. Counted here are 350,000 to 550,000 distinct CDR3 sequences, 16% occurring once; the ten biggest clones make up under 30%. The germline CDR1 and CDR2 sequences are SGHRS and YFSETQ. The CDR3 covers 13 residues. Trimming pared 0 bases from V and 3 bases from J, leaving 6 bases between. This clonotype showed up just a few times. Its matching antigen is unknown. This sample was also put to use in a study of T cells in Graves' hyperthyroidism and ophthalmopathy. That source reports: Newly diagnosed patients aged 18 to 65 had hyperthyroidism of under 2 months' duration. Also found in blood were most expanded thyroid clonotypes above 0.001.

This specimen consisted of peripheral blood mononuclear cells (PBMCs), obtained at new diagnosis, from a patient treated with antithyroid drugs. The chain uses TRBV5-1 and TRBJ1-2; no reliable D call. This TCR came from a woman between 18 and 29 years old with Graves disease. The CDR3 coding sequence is TGCGCCAGCAGCTTGGTCGACGACTATGGCTACACCTTC. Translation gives CASSLVDDYGYTF.